The T cell receptor beta chain described here comes from a study of T cell repertoires in cytomegalovirus infection. Of note for this clonotype: Antigen unknown.

Germline V lookup: CDR1 SGHRS, CDR2 YFSETQ. V was trimmed by 1 base and J by 6 bases, leaving 10 bases between them. The CDR3 contains 13 residues. Each CDR3 protein gets one entry after TCRdb re-called the reads with MiXCR. The profile shows 200,000 to 250,000 distinct CDR3 sequences, 35% to 45% of them singletons. This chain joins TRBV5-1 and TRBJ1-2; D unclear. This sequence originates from a human donor in good health (CMV status not recorded). Some clones in this sample may be carry-over from other donors' samples. The material was CD8+ T cells from cultured PBMCs, obtained from culture after CMV antigen stimulation. CDR3 sequence: CASSLTSQNGYTF. CDR3 nucleotides: TGCGCCAGCAGCTTGACGAGTCAAAATGGCTACACCTTC.